A selection of T cell receptor beta chains follows, all from one sample in a study of cytomegalovirus exposure and HLA in healthy donors. TCRdb keeps only in-frame clones here, not all; method: immunoSEQ multiplex PCR. This table holds some 98,000 clones, under 75% found once. Material for sequencing was PBMCs. The receptors were sampled from a man between 50 and 59 years old in good health and CMV-seronegative. Each CDR3 is given with its conserved first and last residue. A D gene is named only where the DNA matches it firmly. Rows give clone size only sometimes, using once, few, many, or a class for an expanded clone.

TRBJ1-1 . . TRBV9 CASSALGPEAFF TGTGCCAGCAGTGCTCTGGGGCCTGAAGCTTTCTTT
TRBJ2-5 . . TRBV19 CASRQSGETQYF TGTGCCAGTAGACAGAGCGGGGAGACCCAGTACTTC
TRBJ1-5 few . TRBV9 CASSVASGSNQPQHF TGTGCCAGCAGCGTAGCCTCGGGAAGCAATCAGCCCCAGCATTTT
TRBJ2-7 . TRBD1 TRBV10-2 CASSPRDRASYEQYF TGCGCCAGCAGTCCCCGGGACAGGGCTTCCTACGAGCAGTACTTC
TRBJ2-7 . TRBD2 TRBV15 CATSRGGGGSHEQYF TGTGCCACCAGCAGAGGGGGGGGAGGGAGCCACGAGCAGTACTTC
TRBJ2-3 few . TRBV7-2 CASSKTGTDTQYF TGTGCCAGCAGCAAAACAGGCACAGATACGCAGTATTTT
TRBJ2-3 few TRBD1 TRBV7-2 CASSLVAGQGVTDTQYF TGTGCCAGCAGCTTAGTTGCGGGACAGGGTGTCACAGATACGCAGTATTTT
TRBJ2-7 . . TRBV19 CASSSGPRGEQYF TGTGCCAGTAGCTCGGGCCCTCGGGGGGAGCAGTACTTC
TRBJ1-1 . . TRBV7-9 CASSLDVQYEAFF TGTGCCAGCAGCTTAGACGTACAGTATGAAGCTTTCTTT
TRBJ2-2 . . TRBV28 CASSFGPGVYTGELFF TGTGCCAGCAGTTTTGGGCCAGGGGTATACACCGGGGAGCTGTTTTTT
TRBJ2-2 . TRBD1 TRBV9 CASSGLVGQAPGELFF TGTGCCAGCAGCGGATTAGTAGGACAGGCCCCCGGGGAGCTGTTTTTT
TRBJ2-4 few TRBD2 TRBV18 CASSPLAGGLLAKNIQYF TGTGCCAGCTCACCCCTAGCGGGGGGTCTCTTAGCCAAAAACATTCAGTACTTC
TRBJ1-6 . TRBD1 TRBV7-6 CASSSAGGNSPLHF TGTGCCAGCAGCTCGGCAGGGGGGAATTCACCCCTCCACTTT
TRBJ2-1 . TRBD2 TRBV9 CASSAGGNSYNEQFF TGTGCCAGCAGCGCGGGGGGGAATTCCTACAATGAGCAGTTCTTC
TRBJ2-2 . TRBD1 TRBV7-3 CASSLNVRGPHVGELFF TGTGCCAGCAGCCTAAACGTCAGGGGGCCCCATGTCGGGGAGCTGTTTTTT
TRBJ1-6 . . TRBV5-8 CASTVSSYNSPLHF TGTGCCAGCACCGTTAGCTCCTATAATTCACCCCTCCACTTT
TRBJ1-2 . . TRBV28 CASSLTANYGYTF TGTGCCAGCAGTTTAACAGCTAACTATGGCTACACCTTC
TRBJ2-1 . . TRBV7-2 CASRGFYEQFF TGTGCCAGCCGGGGATTTTATGAGCAGTTCTTC
TRBJ2-2 once . TRBV9 CASSPSNTGELFF TGTGCCAGCAGCCCCTCCAACACCGGGGAGCTGTTTTTT
TRBJ2-1 once TRBD1 TRBV7-8 CASRPPGTVSYNEQFF TGTGCCAGCAGACCCCCCGGGACAGTCTCCTACAATGAGCAGTTCTTC
TRBJ2-2 . TRBD1 TRBV10-3 CAISAGQGSAGELFF TGTGCCATCAGTGCGGGACAGGGAAGCGCCGGGGAGCTGTTTTTT
TRBJ2-5 . . TRBV7-2 CASSLNPGQETQYF TGTGCCAGCAGCTTAAACCCGGGGCAAGAGACCCAGTACTTC
TRBJ1-2 . . TRBV29-1 CSVRQSSPNYGYTF TGCAGCGTCAGACAATCCTCCCCTAACTATGGCTACACCTTC
TRBJ2-3 . . TRBV15 CATNGQNTDTQYF TGTGCCACCAACGGACAGAACACAGATACGCAGTATTTT
TRBJ2-3 once TRBD2 TRBV5-1 CASSFPRVAGKTGDTQYF TGCGCCAGCAGCTTCCCCCGGGTAGCGGGCAAAACGGGAGATACGCAGTATTTT
TRBJ1-2 once . TRBV6-1 CASSDDDRLYGYTF TGTGCCAGCAGTGATGACGACAGACTCTATGGCTACACCTTC
TRBJ1-1 . . TRBV30 CALGLTNTEAFF TGTGCCCTCGGGTTGACGAACACTGAAGCTTTCTTT
TRBJ1-1 . . TRBV5-1 CASSWGGAGLNENTEAFF TGCGCCAGCAGCTGGGGGGGGGCAGGACTTAACGAGAACACTGAAGCTTTCTTT
TRBJ1-1 few . TRBV7-9 CASSLGGQLNTEAFF TGTGCCAGCAGCTTAGGCGGACAGCTCAACACTGAAGCTTTCTTT
TRBJ2-1 . TRBD2 TRBV19 CASTLWRGGYNEQFF TGTGCCAGTACCCTTTGGCGGGGGGGCTACAATGAGCAGTTCTTC
TRBJ2-2 . . TRBV10-3 CAISESSTANTGELFF TGTGCCATCAGTGAGAGCTCGACAGCGAACACCGGGGAGCTGTTTTTT
TRBJ1-4 . . TRBV19 CASNNGATNEKLFF TGTGCCAGTAACAACGGAGCCACTAATGAAAAACTGTTTTTT
TRBJ2-1 . TRBD2 TRBV2 CASSEGLAPNEQFF TGTGCCAGCAGTGAGGGACTAGCTCCCAATGAGCAGTTCTTC
TRBJ2-7 . . TRBV29-1 CSVEVPEGQYF TGCAGCGTTGAAGTCCCGGAGGGGCAGTACTTC
TRBJ2-5 . TRBD2 TRBV14 CASSQFMGLATQETQYF TGTGCCAGCAGCCAATTTATGGGACTAGCGACCCAAGAGACCCAGTACTTC
TRBJ2-7 . . TRBV4-3 CASSQGYRIYEQYF TGCGCCAGCAGCCAAGGGTACAGAATCTACGAGCAGTACTTC
TRBJ1-1 . TRBD1 TRBV7-3 CASSPGQDTEAFF TGTGCCAGCAGCCCCGGACAGGACACTGAAGCTTTCTTT
TRBJ2-2 . . TRBV6-1 CASSEIGASNIRPGELFF TGTGCCAGCAGTGAAATAGGGGCCTCGAACATCCGGCCCGGGGAGCTGTTTTTT
TRBJ2-1 . TRBD2 TRBV19 CASSIDGTSSANEQFF TGTGCCAGTAGTATAGACGGGACTAGTTCCGCCAATGAGCAGTTCTTC
TRBJ2-7 . TRBD2 TRBV7-6 CASSRMGLAGDGEQYF TGTGCCAGCAGCCGTATGGGACTAGCGGGAGATGGGGAGCAGTACTTC
TRBJ2-7 . TRBD1 TRBV29-1 CSVARGQGAYEQYF TGCAGCGTGGCCCGAGGACAGGGGGCCTACGAGCAGTACTTC
TRBJ2-7 . . TRBV18 CASSPPRGMEYEQYF TGTGCCAGCTCACCACCGCGCGGGATGGAATACGAGCAGTACTTC
TRBJ2-6 . TRBD1 TRBV2 CAGRDSISGANVLTF TGTGCCGGCCGGGACAGTATTTCTGGGGCCAACGTCCTGACTTTC
TRBJ1-1 . . TRBV6-6 CAIGGFGNTEAFF TGTGCCATCGGCGGTTTTGGGAACACTGAAGCTTTCTTT
TRBJ2-5 few TRBD2 TRBV5-6 CASGRLGEGETQYF TGTGCCAGCGGCCGACTAGGGGAGGGGGAGACCCAGTACTTC
TRBJ2-1 . . TRBV19 CASSRLGGLSYNEQFF TGTGCCAGTAGTCGCTTGGGGGGACTCTCCTACAATGAGCAGTTCTTC
TRBJ2-1 few TRBD1 TRBV2 CASRPGQGSNEQFF TGTGCCAGCAGGCCGGGACAGGGGAGCAATGAGCAGTTCTTC
TRBJ1-5 . TRBD1 TRBV6-1 CASSVRTGGQPQHF TGTGCCAGCAGTGTAAGGACAGGGGGTCAGCCCCAGCATTTT